This T cell receptor (beta chain) emerged from a study of T cell repertoires in cytomegalovirus infection. Study-wide points: Summed frequency of shared TCR beta families picked out CMV carriers who also had the relevant HLA.

CDR1 is SGHDN and CDR2 is FVKESK in the germline V gene. Trimming pared 2 bases from V and 8 bases from J, leaving 15 bases between. This CDR3 has 14 residues. To note about this clonotype: Its antigen is currently unknown.

TCRdb reanalysed the reads using MiXCR and keeps one entry per CDR3 protein. The table shows roughly 720,000 distinct CDR3 sequences, with approximately 34% occurring only once. This chain connects TRBV14 to TRBJ1-2; D is perhaps TRBD1 (5 bases). Sequenced sample: PBMCs. This receptor was obtained from a human donor in good health (CMV status not recorded). Some clones in this sample may be carry-over from other donors' samples. The CDR3 loop reads CASSQFRGAGGYTF. The CDR3 coding sequence is TGTGCCAGCAGCCAATTTCGAGGGGCTGGGGGCTACACCTTC. The variable domain in full, completed from reference TRBV14 and TRBJ1-2, reads EAGVTQFPSHSVIEKGQTVTLRCDPISGHDNLYWYRRVMGKEIKFLLHFVKESKQDESGMPNNRFLAERTGGTYSTLKVQPAELEDSGVYFCASSQFRGAGGYTFGSGTRLTVV.